This entry is about one T cell receptor (beta chain). Its antigen is as yet unknown. The CDR3 has 13 residues. Trimming cost V 4 bases and J 12 bases, with 16 bases left between them. Germline CDR1 MRHNA, CDR2 SNTAGT. The sample belongs to a study of shared clonotypes between healthy human individuals. Study results and caveats: Shared clonotypes across all four donors exceeded non-shared ones in generation probability.

The donors, all of them Caucasian adults, lived in Nashville, Tennessee. Running of the assay took place at deep level. Under the authors' procedure: Filtering differed, since immunoSEQ gave only junction sequences and no quality scores. Libraries were prepared by immunoSEQ multiplex PCR; TCRdb keeps only in-frame clonotypes and omits some of them. The V and J calls and clone size come from that table; D and trimming were worked out from the DNA. The sample includes roughly 700,000 clones, 74% seen only once; the top ten take around 1.6%. The clonotype was recovered from a woman in her twenties or thirties in good health. The chain has TRBV6-4 and TRBJ2-1, with TRBD2 as a possible D gene (5 bases). The sample comprised memory CD4+ T cells sorted from blood. The sample's subset: CD45RA-negative fraction. The CDR3 loop reads CASSAEGATGQFF. The CDR3 DNA reads as TGTGCCAGCAGTGCTGAGGGAGCTACCGGGCAGTTCTTC.